A selection of T cell receptor beta chains follows, all from one sample in a study of cytomegalovirus exposure and HLA in healthy donors. Assay: immunoSEQ multiplex PCR; the TCRdb copy retains only in-frame clones and omits some. Here the sample spans about 140,000 clones, around 80% being singletons. Input material: PBMCs. The origin of the receptors is a man aged 35-49 years in good health and CMV-seropositive. CDR3s include the opening cysteine and the closing phenylalanine or tryptophan. The D gene is left open where the match is weak. Clone size is given for some rows only: seen once, a few or many times, or a class if the clone is expanded.

cdr3_nt: TGTGCCAGCAGTTCCCTCGGACAGGGCGCGGGTTCACCCCTCCACTTT; cdr3_aa: CASSSLGQGAGSPLHF; d_call: TRBD1; j_call: TRBJ1-6; v_call: TRBV27; clone_size: NA
cdr3_nt: TGTGCCAGCAGCTTAGCGGGGCTATCCGAGGGCTACACCTTC; cdr3_aa: CASSLAGLSEGYTF; d_call: NA; j_call: TRBJ1-2; v_call: TRBV7-9; clone_size: NA
cdr3_nt: TGTGCCAGCAGTTTATCGCCTATCCGAGGGGAGCTGTTTTTT; cdr3_aa: CASSLSPIRGELFF; d_call: NA; j_call: TRBJ2-2; v_call: TRBV28; clone_size: NA
cdr3_nt: TGTGCCTGGAGGGGTTCGGGGCTAGCGGGAGGAATGCAGTTCTTC; cdr3_aa: CAWRGSGLAGGMQFF; d_call: TRBD2; j_call: TRBJ2-1; v_call: TRBV30; clone_size: NA
cdr3_nt: TGCAGCGTTGAAGGCGGGACAGGTCTCTATGGCTACACCTTC; cdr3_aa: CSVEGGTGLYGYTF; d_call: TRBD1; j_call: TRBJ1-2; v_call: TRBV29-1; clone_size: once
cdr3_nt: TGCGCCAGCAGCTTGTCGGGCACGGGAGGTGGCTACACCTTC; cdr3_aa: CASSLSGTGGGYTF; d_call: NA; j_call: TRBJ1-2; v_call: TRBV5-1; clone_size: NA
cdr3_nt: TGCGCCAGCAGCCTGACTAGCGGGGGGCCTAACTTCTACGAGCAGTACTTC; cdr3_aa: CASSLTSGGPNFYEQYF; d_call: TRBD2; j_call: TRBJ2-7; v_call: TRBV5-1; clone_size: NA
cdr3_nt: TGTGCCAGCAGCTTAGTAAGAGGACTGGACACTGAAGCTTTCTTT; cdr3_aa: CASSLVRGLDTEAFF; d_call: NA; j_call: TRBJ1-1; v_call: TRBV7-9; clone_size: NA
cdr3_nt: TGTGCCAGCAGTTTGGACAGTGCGAGGGAGACCCAGTACTTC; cdr3_aa: CASSLDSARETQYF; d_call: NA; j_call: TRBJ2-5; v_call: TRBV28; clone_size: NA
cdr3_nt: TGCGCCAGCAGCTTGGGACAACACGTCAATGAGCAGTTCTTC; cdr3_aa: CASSLGQHVNEQFF; d_call: NA; j_call: TRBJ2-1; v_call: TRBV5-1; clone_size: NA
cdr3_nt: TGTGCCAGCAGTTTTTCGGCGGGAGGACCTAGCACAGATACGCAGTATTTT; cdr3_aa: CASSFSAGGPSTDTQYF; d_call: TRBD2; j_call: TRBJ2-3; v_call: TRBV28; clone_size: NA
cdr3_nt: TGTGCCAGCAGCCCTCAGGGGTCTCGGGAAAAACTGTTTTTT; cdr3_aa: CASSPQGSREKLFF; d_call: NA; j_call: TRBJ1-4; v_call: TRBV27; clone_size: NA